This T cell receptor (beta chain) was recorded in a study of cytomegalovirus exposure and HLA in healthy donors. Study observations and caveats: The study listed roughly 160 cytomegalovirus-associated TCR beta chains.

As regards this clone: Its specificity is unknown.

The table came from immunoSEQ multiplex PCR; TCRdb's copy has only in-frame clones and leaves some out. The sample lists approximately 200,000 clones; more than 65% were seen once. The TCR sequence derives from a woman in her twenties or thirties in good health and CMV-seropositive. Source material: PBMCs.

For the CDR3, the DNA is TGTGCCAGTAGTATTAGTTCGACAGGAGGCTATGGCTACACCTTC. Translating it yields CASSISSTGGYGYTF. This chain joins TRBV19 and TRBJ1-2; TRBD1 is a possible D gene (6 bases). Per germline, CDR1 LNHDA and CDR2 SQIVND (reference sequence). Trimming left V 3 bases short and J 4 bases short, with 15 bases between. CDR3 length: 15 amino acids.